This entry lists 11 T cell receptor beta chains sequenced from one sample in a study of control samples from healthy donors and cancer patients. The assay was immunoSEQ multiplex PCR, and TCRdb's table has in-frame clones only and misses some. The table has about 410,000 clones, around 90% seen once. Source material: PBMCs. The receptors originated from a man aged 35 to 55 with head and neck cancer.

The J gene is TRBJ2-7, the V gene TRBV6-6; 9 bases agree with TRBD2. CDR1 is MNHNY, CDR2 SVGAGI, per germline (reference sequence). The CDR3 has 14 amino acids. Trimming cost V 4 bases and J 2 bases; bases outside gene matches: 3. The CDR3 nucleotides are TGTGCCAGCAGTTCGACTAGCGGCCCCTACGAGCAGTACTTC. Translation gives CASSSTSGPYEQYF.

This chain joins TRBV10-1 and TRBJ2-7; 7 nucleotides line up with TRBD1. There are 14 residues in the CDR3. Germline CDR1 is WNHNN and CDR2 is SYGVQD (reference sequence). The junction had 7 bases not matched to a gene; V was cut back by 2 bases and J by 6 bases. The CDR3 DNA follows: TGCGCCAGCAGTGAGCCCAACAGGGGTGCCGAGCAGTACTTC. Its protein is CASSEPNRGAEQYF.

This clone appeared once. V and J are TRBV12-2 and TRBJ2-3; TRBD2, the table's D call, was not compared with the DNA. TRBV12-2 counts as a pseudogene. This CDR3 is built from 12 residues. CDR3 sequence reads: CAWGTTTDTQYF. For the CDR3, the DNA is TGTGCTTGGGGGACTACCACAGATACGCAGTATTTT.

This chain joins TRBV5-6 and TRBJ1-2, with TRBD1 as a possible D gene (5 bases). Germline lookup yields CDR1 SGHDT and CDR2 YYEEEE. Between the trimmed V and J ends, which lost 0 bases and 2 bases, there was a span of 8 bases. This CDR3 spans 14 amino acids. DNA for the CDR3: TGTGCCAGCAGCTTGGACAGGAGAAACTATGGCTACACCTTC. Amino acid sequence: CASSLDRRNYGYTF.

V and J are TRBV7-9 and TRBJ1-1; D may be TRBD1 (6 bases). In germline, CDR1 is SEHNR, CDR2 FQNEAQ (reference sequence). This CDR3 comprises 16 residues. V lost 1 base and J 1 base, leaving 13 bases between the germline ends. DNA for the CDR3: TGTGCCAGCAGCTTAGGAACAGGGTTGGGGAACACTGAAGCTTTCTTT. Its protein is CASSLGTGLGNTEAFF.

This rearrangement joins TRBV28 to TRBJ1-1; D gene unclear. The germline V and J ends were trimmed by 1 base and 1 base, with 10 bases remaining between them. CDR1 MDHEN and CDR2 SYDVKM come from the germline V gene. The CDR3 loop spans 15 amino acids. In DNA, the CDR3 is TGTGCCAGCAGTTTATTTCTCCAGCAGAACACTGAAGCTTTCTTT. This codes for CASSLFLQQNTEAFF.

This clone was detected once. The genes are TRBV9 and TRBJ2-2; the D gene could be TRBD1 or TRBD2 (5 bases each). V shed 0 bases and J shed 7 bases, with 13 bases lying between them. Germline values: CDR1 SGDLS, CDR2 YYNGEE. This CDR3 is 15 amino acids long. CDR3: CASSVASQGVGELFF. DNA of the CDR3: TGTGCCAGCAGCGTAGCTAGTCAGGGAGTCGGGGAGCTGTTTTTT. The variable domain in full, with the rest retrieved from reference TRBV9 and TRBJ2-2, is DSGVTQTPKHLITATGQRVTLRCSPRSGDLSVYWYQQSLDQGLQFLIQYYNGEERAKGNILERFSAQQFPDLHSELNLSSLELGDSALYFCASSVASQGVGELFFGEGSRLTVL.

Written as DNA, the CDR3 is TGCGCCAGCACCCCGCGGTCTAGCGGGGGGGCTGGTGAGCAGTTCTTC. It encodes CASTPRSSGGAGEQFF. This sequence joins TRBV5-1 and TRBJ2-1; 12 bases are shared with TRBD2. CDR3 length: 16 amino acids. With V trimmed by 6 bases and J by 9 bases, 13 bases remained unmatched. CDR1 and CDR2 (germline): SGHRS, YFSETQ.

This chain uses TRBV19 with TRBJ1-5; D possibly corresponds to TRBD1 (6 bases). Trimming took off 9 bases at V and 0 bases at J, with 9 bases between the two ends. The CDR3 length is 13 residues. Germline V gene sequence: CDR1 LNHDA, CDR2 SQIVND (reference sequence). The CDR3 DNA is TGTGCCAGGAAGGGGGTTAGCAATCAGCCCCAGCATTTT. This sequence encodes CARKGVSNQPQHF.

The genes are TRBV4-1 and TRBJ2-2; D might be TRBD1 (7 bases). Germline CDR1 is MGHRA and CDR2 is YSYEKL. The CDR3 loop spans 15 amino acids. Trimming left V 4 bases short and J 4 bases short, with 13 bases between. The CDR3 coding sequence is TGCGCCAGCAGCCTGGGCAGGGGGGTCACCGGGGAGCTGTTTTTT. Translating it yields CASSLGRGVTGELFF.

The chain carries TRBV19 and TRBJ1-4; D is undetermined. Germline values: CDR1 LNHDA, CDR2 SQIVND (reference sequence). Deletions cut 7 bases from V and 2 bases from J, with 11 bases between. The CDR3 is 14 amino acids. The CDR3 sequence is CASMEGSTNEKLFF. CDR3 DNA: TGTGCCAGTATGGAAGGTTCGACTAATGAAAAACTGTTTTTT.